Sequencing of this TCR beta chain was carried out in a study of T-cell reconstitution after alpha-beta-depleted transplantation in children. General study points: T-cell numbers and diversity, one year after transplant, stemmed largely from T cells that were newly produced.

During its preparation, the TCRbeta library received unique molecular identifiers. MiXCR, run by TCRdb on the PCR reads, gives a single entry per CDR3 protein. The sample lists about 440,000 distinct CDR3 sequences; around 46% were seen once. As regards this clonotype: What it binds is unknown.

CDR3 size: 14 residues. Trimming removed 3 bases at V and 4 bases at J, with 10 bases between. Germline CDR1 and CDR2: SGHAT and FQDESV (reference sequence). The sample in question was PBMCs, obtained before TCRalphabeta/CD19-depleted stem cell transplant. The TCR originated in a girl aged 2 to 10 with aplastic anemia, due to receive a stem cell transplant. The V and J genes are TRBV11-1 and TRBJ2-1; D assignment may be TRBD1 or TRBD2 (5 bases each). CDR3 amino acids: CASSFGDRYNEQFF. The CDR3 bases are TGTGCCAGCAGCTTTGGGGACCGGTACAATGAGCAGTTCTTC.